This T cell receptor beta chain was recorded in a study of T cells after yellow fever vaccination. The CDR3 has 12 amino acids. V shed 3 bases and J shed 4 bases, with 6 bases lying between them. This clonotype was observed a few times. MiXCR was run by TCRdb on the 5' RACE reads, yielding one entry per CDR3 protein. The sample includes about 320,000 distinct CDR3 sequences, roughly an eighth of them seen just once. Sample: CD4+ T cells sorted from PBMCs, taken 15 days after the yellow fever booster vaccination. The V and J genes are TRBV12-3 or TRBV12-4 and TRBJ1-1; D not certain. This clonotype was obtained from a man aged 18-30 years who received the YFV17D yellow fever vaccine. The CDR3 DNA follows: TGTGCCAGCAGTTTCACCCTCACTGAAGCTTTCTTT. Translation: CASSFTLTEAFF.